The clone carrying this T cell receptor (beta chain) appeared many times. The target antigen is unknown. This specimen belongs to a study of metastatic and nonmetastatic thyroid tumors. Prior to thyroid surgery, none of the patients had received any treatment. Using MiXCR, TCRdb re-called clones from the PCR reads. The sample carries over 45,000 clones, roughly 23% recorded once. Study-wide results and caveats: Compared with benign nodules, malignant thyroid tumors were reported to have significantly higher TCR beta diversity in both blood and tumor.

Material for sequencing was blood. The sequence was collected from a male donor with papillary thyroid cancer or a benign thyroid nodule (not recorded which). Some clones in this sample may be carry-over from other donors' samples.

CDR3 sequence reads: CSARDQEGFRQETQYF. The DNA of the CDR3 is TGCAGTGCTAGAGATCAGGAAGGGTTTCGACAAGAGACCCAGTACTTC. This chain connects TRBV20-1 to TRBJ2-5; D not resolved. Germline V gene lookup returns CDR1 DFQATT and CDR2 SNEGSKA (reference sequence). There are 16 residues in the CDR3. The ends were cut back, 0 bases at V and 2 bases at J, with 16 bases in the middle.